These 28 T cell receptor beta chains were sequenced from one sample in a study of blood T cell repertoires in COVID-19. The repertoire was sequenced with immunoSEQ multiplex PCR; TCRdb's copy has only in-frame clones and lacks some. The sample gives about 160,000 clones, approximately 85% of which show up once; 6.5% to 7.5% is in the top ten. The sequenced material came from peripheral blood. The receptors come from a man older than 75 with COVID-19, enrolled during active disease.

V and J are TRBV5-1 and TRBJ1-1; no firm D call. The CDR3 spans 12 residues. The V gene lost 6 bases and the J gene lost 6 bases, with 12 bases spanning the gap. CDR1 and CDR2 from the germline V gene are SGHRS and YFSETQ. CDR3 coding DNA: TGCGCCAGCACCCTGAGAGGGCCTGAAGCTTTCTTT. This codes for CASTLRGPEAFF.

This chain's CDR3 is CSAENEKLFF. The CDR3 DNA follows: TGCAGTGCGGAGAATGAAAAACTGTTTTTT. V and J are TRBV20-1 and TRBJ1-4, with unresolved D. The CDR3 has 10 amino acids. Germline lookup yields CDR1 DFQATT and CDR2 SNEGSKA (reference sequence). V was trimmed by 6 bases and J by 5 bases, leaving 4 bases between them.

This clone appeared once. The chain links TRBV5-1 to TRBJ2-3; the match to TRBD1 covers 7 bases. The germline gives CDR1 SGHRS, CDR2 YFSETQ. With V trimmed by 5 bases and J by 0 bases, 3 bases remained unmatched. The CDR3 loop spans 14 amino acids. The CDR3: CASSRQGSTDTQYF. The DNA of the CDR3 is TGCGCCAGCAGTCGACAGGGTAGCACAGATACGCAGTATTTT.

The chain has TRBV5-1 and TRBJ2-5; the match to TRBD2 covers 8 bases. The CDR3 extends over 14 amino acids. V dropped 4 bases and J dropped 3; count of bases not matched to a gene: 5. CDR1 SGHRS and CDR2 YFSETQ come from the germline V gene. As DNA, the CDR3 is TGCGCCAGCAGCCTCAGCGGGGGTAAAGAGACCCAGTACTTC. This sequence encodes CASSLSGGKETQYF. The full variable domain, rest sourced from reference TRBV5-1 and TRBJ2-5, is KAGVTQTPRYLIKTRGQQVTLSCSPISGHRSVSWYQQTPGQGLQFLFEYFSETQRNKGNFPGRFSGRQFSNSRSEMNVSTLELGDSALYLCASSLSGGKETQYFGPGTRLLVL.

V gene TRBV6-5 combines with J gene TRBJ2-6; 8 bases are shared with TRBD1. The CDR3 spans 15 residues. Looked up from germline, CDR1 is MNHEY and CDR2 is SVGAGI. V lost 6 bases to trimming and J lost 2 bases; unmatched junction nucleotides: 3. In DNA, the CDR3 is TGTGCCAGCAGCGACAGGGGTCCTGGGGCCAACGTCCTGACTTTC. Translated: CASSDRGPGANVLTF.

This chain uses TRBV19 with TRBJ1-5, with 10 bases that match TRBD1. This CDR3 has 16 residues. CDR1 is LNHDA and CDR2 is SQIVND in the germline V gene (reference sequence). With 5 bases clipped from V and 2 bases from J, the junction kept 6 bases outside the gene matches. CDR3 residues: CASSATGGFGNQPQHF. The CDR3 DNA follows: TGTGCCAGTAGTGCGACAGGGGGCTTCGGCAATCAGCCCCAGCATTTT.

This chain's CDR3 is CASSLDYSTDTQYF. The CDR3 DNA sequence: TGTGCCAGCAGCTTGGACTATTCCACAGATACGCAGTATTTT. V gene TRBV9 combines with J gene TRBJ2-3; the D gene is possibly TRBD2 (6 bases). The CDR3 is 14 residues long. Trimming cost V 4 bases and J 2 bases, with 11 bases left between them. Germline loops: CDR1 SGDLS, CDR2 YYNGEE. Full variable domain (outside the CDR3, taken from reference TRBV9 and TRBJ2-3): DSGVTQTPKHLITATGQRVTLRCSPRSGDLSVYWYQQSLDQGLQFLIQYYNGEERAKGNILERFSAQQFPDLHSELNLSSLELGDSALYFCASSLDYSTDTQYFGPGTRLTVL.

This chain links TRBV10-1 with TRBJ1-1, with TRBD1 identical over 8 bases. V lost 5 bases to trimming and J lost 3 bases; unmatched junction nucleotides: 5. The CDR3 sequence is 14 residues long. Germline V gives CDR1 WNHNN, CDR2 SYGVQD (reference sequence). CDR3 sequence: CASSRSTGDTEAFF. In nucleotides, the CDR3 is TGCGCCAGCAGTCGATCGACAGGGGACACTGAAGCTTTCTTT.

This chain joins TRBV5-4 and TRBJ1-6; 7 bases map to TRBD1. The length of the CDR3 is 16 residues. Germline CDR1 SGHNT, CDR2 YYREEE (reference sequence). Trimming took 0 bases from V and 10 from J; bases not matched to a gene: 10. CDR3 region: CASSLGVGQPSSPLHF. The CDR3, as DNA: TGTGCCAGCAGCTTGGGTGTGGGACAGCCTTCCTCACCCCTCCACTTT. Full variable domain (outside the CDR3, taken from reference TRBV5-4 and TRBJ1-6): ETGVTQSPTHLIKTRGQQVTLRCSSQSGHNTVSWYQQALGQGPQFIFQYYREEENGRGNFPPRFSGLQFPNYSSELNVNALELDDSALYLCASSLGVGQPSSPLHFGNGTRLTVT.

The CDR3 DNA reads TGCGCCAGCAGCCCAGCGGGGGGGCCGAGGACCGGGGAGCTGTTTTTT. It yields the protein CASSPAGGPRTGELFF. J is TRBJ2-2 and V is TRBV5-1, with 10 nucleotides matching TRBD2. With V trimmed by 4 bases and J by 5 bases, 8 bases remained unmatched. The CDR3 runs 16 residues. Germline V gene data show CDR1 as SGHRS and CDR2 as YFSETQ. Filled out from reference TRBV5-1 and TRBJ2-2, the complete variable domain reads KAGVTQTPRYLIKTRGQQVTLSCSPISGHRSVSWYQQTPGQGLQFLFEYFSETQRNKGNFPGRFSGRQFSNSRSEMNVSTLELGDSALYLCASSPAGGPRTGELFFGEGSRLTVL.

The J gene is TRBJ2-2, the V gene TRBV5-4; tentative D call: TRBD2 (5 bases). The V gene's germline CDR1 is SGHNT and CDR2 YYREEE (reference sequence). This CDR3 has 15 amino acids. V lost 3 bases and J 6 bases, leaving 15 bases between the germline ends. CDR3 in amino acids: CASSSRRAGPGELFF. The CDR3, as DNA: TGTGCCAGCAGCTCCCGTAGGGCGGGCCCCGGGGAGCTGTTTTTT.

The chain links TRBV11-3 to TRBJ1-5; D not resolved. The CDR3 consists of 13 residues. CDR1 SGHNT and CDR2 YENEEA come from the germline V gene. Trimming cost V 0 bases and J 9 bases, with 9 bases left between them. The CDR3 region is CASSLEPSGPQHF. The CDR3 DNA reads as TGTGCCAGCAGCTTAGAGCCCTCAGGGCCCCAGCATTTT.

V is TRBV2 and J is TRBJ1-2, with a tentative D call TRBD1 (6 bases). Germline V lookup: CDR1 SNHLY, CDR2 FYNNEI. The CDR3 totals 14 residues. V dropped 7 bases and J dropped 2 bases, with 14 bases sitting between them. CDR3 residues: CASTSTGVNYGYTF. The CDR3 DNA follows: TGTGCCAGCACTTCGACAGGCGTAAACTATGGCTACACCTTC.

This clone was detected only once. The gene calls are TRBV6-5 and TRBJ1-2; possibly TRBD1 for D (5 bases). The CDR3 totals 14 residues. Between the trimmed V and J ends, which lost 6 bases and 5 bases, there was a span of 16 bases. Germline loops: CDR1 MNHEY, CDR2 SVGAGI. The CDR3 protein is CASSAAGDSYGYTF. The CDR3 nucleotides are TGTGCCAGCAGCGCCGCGGGGGATTCGTATGGCTACACCTTC.

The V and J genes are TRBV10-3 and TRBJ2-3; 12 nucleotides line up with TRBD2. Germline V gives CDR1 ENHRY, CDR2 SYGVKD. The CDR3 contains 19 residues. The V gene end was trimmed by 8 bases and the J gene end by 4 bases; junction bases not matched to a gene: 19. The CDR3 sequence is CAILPQLAGGPWGSDTQYF. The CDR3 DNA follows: TGTGCCATCCTCCCCCAGCTAGCGGGGGGGCCTTGGGGTTCAGATACGCAGTATTTT.

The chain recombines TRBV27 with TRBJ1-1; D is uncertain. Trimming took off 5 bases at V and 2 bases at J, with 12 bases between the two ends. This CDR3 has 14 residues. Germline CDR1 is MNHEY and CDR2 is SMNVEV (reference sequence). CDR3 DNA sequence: TGTGCCAGCAGTAGAAACCGGGATAACACTGAAGCTTTCTTT. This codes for CASSRNRDNTEAFF.

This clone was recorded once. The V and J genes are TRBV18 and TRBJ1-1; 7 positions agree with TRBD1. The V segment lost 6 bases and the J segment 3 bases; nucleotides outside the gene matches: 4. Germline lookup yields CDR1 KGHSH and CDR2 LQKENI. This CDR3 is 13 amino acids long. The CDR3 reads CASSLGTDTEAFF. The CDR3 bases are TGTGCCAGCTCCCTCGGGACAGACACTGAAGCTTTCTTT.

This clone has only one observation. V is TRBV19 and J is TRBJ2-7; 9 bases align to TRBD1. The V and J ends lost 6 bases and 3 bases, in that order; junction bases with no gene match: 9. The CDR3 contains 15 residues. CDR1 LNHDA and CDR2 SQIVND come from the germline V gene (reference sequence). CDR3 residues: CASSQIRGQGYEQYF. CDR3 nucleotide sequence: TGTGCCAGTAGCCAAATCCGGGGACAGGGCTACGAGCAGTACTTC.

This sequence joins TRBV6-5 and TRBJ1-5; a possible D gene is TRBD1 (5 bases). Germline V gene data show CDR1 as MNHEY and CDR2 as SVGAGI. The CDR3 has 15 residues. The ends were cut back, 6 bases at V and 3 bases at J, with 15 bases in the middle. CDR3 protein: CASSRLGRNNQPQHF. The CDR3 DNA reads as TGTGCCAGCAGCCGGCTGGGGCGGAACAATCAGCCCCAGCATTTT.

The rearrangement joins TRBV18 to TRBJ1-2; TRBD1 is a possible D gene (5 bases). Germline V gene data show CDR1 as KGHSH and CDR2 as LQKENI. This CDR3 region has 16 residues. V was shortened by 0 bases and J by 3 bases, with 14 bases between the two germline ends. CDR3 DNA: TGTGCCAGCTCACCACCACTTGGGGGGGAATACTATGGCTACACCTTC. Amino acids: CASSPPLGGEYYGYTF.

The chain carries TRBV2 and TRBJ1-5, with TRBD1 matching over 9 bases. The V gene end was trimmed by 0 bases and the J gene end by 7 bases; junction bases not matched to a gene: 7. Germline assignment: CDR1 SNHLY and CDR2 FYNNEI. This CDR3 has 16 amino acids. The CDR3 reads CASSEAKWTGVQPQHF. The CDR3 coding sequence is TGTGCCAGCAGTGAAGCGAAGTGGACAGGGGTACAGCCCCAGCATTTT.

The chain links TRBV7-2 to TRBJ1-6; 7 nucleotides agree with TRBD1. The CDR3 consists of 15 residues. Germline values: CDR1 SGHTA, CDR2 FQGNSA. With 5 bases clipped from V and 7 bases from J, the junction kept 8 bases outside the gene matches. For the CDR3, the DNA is TGTGCCAGCAGCCTTAGACAGGGAAGGAATTCACCCCTCCACTTT. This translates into CASSLRQGRNSPLHF.

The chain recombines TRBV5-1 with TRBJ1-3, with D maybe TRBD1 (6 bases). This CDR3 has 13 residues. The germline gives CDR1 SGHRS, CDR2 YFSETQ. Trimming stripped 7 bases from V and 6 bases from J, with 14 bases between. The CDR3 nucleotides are TGCGCCAGCTCGGGGGGCTTCGAAAACACCATATATTTT. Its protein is CASSGGFENTIYF.

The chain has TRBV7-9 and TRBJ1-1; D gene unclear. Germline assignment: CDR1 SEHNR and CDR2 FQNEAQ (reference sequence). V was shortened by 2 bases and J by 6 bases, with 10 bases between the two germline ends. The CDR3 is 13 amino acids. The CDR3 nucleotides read TGTGCCAGCAGCTTACTGCTCGGGGCTGAAGCTTTCTTT. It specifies CASSLLLGAEAFF.

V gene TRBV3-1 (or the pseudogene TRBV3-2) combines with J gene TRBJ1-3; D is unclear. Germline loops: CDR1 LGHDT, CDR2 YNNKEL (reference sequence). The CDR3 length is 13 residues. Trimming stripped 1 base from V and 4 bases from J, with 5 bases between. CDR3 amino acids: CASSQGGGNTIYF. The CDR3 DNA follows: TGTGCCAGCAGCCAAGGAGGGGGAAACACCATATATTTT.

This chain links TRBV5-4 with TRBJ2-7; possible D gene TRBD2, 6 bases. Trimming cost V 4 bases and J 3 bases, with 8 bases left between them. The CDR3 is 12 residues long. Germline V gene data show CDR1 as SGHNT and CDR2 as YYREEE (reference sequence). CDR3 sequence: CASSVDYYEQYF. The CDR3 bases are TGTGCCAGCAGCGTGGACTACTACGAGCAGTACTTC.

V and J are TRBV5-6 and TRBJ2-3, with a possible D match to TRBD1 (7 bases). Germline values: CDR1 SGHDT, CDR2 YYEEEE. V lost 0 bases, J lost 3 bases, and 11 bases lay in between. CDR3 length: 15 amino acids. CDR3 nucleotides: TGTGCCAGCAGCTTGGGGCAGGGGGGAACAGATACGCAGTATTTT. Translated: CASSLGQGGTDTQYF.

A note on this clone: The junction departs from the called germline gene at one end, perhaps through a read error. DNA of the CDR3: TGCGCCAGCAGGTTGGTTGGCCTAGGGGGCGTGAACACTGAAGCTTTCTTT. This sequence encodes CASRLVGLGGVNTEAFF. V and J are TRBV5-1 and TRBJ1-1; TRBD1 matches at 7 bases. CDR3 length: 17 residues. Germline V gives CDR1 SGHRS, CDR2 YFSETQ.